This T cell receptor (beta chain) was captured in a study of blood T cell repertoires in COVID-19. Repertoires were generated with immunoSEQ multiplex PCR, while TCRdb's copy carries only in-frame clones and drops some. There are 60,000 or so clones in the sample; 65% to 80% occur only once, and about 20% lies in the top ten. This CDR3 spans 17 amino acids. The germline V gene encodes CDR1 SGHNT and CDR2 YENEEA. V was cut by 4 bases and J by 1 base, with 16 bases left in between. Enrolment of Seattle patients took place during active infection, and they were followed longitudinally. This receptor was taken from a man aged 30 to 39 with COVID-19, enrolled during active disease. V and J are TRBV11-3 and TRBJ2-2, with D unresolved. The sequenced sample consisted of peripheral blood. In DNA, the CDR3 is TGTGCCAGCAGCTCCCCGCGACTGAATCTGAACACCGGGGAGCTGTTTTTT. This gives the protein CASSSPRLNLNTGELFF.